This paragraph covers one TCR beta chain sequence. TCRdb re-called the 5' RACE reads with MiXCR, one entry per CDR3 protein. The table has 400,000 to 500,000 distinct CDR3 sequences, about a sixth seen once. The record originates from a study of T-cell memory formation after mild COVID-19. Germline values: CDR1 SGHTA, CDR2 FQGNSA. This CDR3 is 15 amino acids long. J gave up 0 bases and V 5 bases, and 4 bases lay outside the gene matches. This clonotype was obtained from a man younger than 35 who had mild COVID-19 (a few samples of this study predate the infection). Cell type and time point are not known. Sequenced: PBMCs or a T cell subset sorted from them (not recorded which). The J gene is TRBJ2-1, the V gene TRBV7-2; 7 bases are shared with TRBD1. The CDR3, as DNA: TGTGCCAGCAGCGTACAGGGGACCTCCTACAATGAGCAGTTCTTC. Protein product: CASSVQGTSYNEQFF.